Listed below are T cell receptor beta chains from one sample, sequenced in a study of CXCR3-negative and CXCR3-positive naive CD8 T cells. TCRdb reworked the 5' RACE reads into one entry per CDR3 protein, no DNA. This sample contains roughly 100,000 distinct CDR3 sequences. The sequenced material came from naive CXCR3+ CD8+ T cells from blood. These receptors all come from a human donor in good health. Some clones in this sample may be carry-over from other donors' samples. The CDR3 runs from the conserved cysteine through the conserved F or W.

TRBV7-9	TRBJ2-1	CASSLPHQSHNEQFF
TRBV12-3/TRBV12-4	TRBJ1-1	CANSLTGGGTEAFF
TRBV2	TRBJ2-5	CASSDIVQGLQETQYF
TRBV20-1	TRBJ2-1	CSARRAYNEQFF
TRBV12-3/TRBV12-4	TRBJ1-1	CASSTWATDTEAFF
TRBV27	TRBJ2-7	CASSLRGGPYEQYF
TRBV6-5	TRBJ1-1	CASSYPGENTEAFF
TRBV5-4	TRBJ2-5	CASSFGQGVGETRYF
TRBV30	TRBJ2-7	CAWGSWPAYEQYF
TRBV6-5	TRBJ1-2	CASSSPGWLANYGYTF
TRBV20-1	TRBJ2-2	CSTLQRERPGELFF
TRBV7-9	TRBJ1-2	CASSLALGTGISLTF
TRBV30	TRBJ2-7	CAWSGGVIYEQYF
TRBV20-1	TRBJ2-1	CSARVRAGGSYNEQFF
TRBV11-2	TRBJ2-3	CASRFPGSDTQYF
TRBV6-1	TRBJ1-2	CASSKSGPNYGYTF
TRBV6-6	TRBJ2-7	CASRDRGDYERYF
TRBV7-9	TRBJ2-7	CASSPAFDYEQYF
TRBV3-1	TRBJ2-1	CASSQDLQRLAYNEQFF
TRBV29-1	TRBJ1-2	CSVGLTGVYGYTF
TRBV29-1	TRBJ2-7	CSVELRDNPLEQYF
TRBV7-3	TRBJ2-1	CASSFSGSNYNEQFF
TRBV7-6	TRBJ2-7	CASSLAIGVTYEQYF
TRBV4-3	TRBJ2-2	CASSQDLRGTGELFF
TRBV7-6	TRBJ2-7	CASSLVRGADEQYF
TRBV9	TRBJ1-5	CASSDRRESNQPQHF
TRBV4-3	TRBJ2-2	CASSQGLGAITGELFF
TRBV29-1	TRBJ2-1	CSVDVTYKPTYNEQFF
TRBV20-1	TRBJ1-1	CSAATGGYTEAFF
TRBV7-6	TRBJ2-5	CASSLDPGAGETQYF